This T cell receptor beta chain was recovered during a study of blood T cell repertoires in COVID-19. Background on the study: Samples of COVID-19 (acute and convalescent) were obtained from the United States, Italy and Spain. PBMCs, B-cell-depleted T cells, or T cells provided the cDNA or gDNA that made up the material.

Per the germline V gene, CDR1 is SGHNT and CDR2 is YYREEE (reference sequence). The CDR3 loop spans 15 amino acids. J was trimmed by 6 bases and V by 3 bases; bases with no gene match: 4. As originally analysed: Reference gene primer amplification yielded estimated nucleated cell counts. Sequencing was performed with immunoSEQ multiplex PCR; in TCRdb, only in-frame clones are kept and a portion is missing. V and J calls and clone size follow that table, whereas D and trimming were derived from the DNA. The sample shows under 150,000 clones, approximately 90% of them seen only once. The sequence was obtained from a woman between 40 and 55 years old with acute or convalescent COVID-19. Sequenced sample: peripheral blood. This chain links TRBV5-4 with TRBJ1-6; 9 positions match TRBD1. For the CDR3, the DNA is TGTGCCAGCAGCTGGGGACAGGGAGTTAATTCACCCCTCCACTTT. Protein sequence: CASSWGQGVNSPLHF.